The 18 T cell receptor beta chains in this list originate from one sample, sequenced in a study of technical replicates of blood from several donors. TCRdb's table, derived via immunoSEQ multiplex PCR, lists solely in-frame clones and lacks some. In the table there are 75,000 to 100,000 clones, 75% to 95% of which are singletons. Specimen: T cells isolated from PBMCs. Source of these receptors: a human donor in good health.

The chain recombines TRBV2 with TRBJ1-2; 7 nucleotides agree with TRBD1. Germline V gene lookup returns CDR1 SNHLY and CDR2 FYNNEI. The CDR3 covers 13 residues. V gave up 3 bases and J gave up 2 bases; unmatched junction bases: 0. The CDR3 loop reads CASSDRGNYGYTF. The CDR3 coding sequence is TGTGCCAGCAGTGACAGGGGGAACTATGGCTACACCTTC.

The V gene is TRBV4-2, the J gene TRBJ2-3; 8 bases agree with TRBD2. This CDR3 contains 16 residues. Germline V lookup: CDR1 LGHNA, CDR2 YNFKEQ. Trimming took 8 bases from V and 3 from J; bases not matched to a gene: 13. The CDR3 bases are TGTGCCAGCCGACCCGAGGCTAGCGGGTGGACAGATACGCAGTATTTT. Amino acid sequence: CASRPEASGWTDTQYF.

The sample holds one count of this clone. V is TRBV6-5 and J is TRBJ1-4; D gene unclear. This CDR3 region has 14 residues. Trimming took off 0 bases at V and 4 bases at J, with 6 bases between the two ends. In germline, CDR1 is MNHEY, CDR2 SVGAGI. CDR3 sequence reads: CASSYSPINEKLFF. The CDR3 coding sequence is TGTGCCAGCAGTTACTCCCCTATTAATGAAAAACTGTTTTTT.

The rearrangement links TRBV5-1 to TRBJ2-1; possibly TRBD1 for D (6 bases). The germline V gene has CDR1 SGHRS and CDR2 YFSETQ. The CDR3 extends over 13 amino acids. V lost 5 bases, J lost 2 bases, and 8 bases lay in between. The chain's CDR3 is CASRRTAYNEQFF. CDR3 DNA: TGCGCCAGCAGACGGACAGCCTACAATGAGCAGTTCTTC.

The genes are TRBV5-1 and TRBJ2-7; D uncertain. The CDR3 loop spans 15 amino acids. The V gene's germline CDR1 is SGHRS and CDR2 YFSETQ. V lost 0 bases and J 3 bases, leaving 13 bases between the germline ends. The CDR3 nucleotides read TGCGCCAGCAGCTTGGTGCAGAAATCCCACTACGAGCAGTACTTC. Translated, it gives CASSLVQKSHYEQYF.

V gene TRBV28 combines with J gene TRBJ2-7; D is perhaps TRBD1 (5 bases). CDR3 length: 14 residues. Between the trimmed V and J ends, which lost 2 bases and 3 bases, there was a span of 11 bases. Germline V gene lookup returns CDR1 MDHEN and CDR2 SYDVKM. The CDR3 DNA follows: TGTGCCAGCAGTTTACAGGGCGTCCTCTACGAGCAGTACTTC. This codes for CASSLQGVLYEQYF.

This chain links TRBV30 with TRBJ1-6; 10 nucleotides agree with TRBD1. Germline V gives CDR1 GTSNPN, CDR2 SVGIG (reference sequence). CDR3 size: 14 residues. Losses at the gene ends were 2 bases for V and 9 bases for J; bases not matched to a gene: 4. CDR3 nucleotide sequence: TGTGCCTGGAGTAAGACAGGGGGCGGTTCACCCCTCCACTTT. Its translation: CAWSKTGGGSPLHF.

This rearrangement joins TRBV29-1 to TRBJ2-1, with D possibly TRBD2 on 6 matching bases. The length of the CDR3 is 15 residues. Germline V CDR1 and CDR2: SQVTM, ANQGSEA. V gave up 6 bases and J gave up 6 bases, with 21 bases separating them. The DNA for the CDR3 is TGCAGCGTCGACCCCCTAGCGCAAGGACTCAATGAGCAGTTCTTC. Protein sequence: CSVDPLAQGLNEQFF.

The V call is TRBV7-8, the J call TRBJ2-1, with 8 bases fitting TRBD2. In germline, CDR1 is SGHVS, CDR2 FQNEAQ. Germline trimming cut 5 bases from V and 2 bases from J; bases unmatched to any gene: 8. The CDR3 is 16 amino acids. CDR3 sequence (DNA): TGTGCCAGCAGCGCCATACTAGCGGTTACCTACAATGAGCAGTTCTTC. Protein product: CASSAILAVTYNEQFF. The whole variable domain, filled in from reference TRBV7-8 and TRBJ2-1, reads GAGVSQSPRYKVAKRGQDVALRCDPISGHVSLFWYQQALGQGPEFLTYFQNEAQLDKSGLPSDRFFAERPEGSVSTLKIQRTQQEDSAVYLCASSAILAVTYNEQFFGPGTRLTVL.

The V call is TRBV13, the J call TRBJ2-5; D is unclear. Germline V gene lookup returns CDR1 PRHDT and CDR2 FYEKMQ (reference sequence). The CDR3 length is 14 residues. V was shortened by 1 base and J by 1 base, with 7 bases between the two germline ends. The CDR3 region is CASSLVTFQETQYF. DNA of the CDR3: TGTGCCAGCAGCTTAGTCACTTTCCAAGAGACCCAGTACTTC.

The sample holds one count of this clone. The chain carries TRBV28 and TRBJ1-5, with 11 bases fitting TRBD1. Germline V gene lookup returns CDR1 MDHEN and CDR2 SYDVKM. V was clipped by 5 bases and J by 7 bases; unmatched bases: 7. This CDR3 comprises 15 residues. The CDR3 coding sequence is TGTGCCAGCAGTACCGGACAGGGGGCTTTACAGCCCCAGCATTTT. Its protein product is CASSTGQGALQPQHF.

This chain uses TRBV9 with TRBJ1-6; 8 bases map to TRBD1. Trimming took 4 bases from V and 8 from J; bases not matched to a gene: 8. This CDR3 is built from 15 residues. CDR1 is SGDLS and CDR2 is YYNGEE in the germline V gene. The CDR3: CASSSQDREYSPLHF. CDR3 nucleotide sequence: TGTGCCAGCAGCTCCCAGGACAGGGAATATTCACCCCTCCACTTT.

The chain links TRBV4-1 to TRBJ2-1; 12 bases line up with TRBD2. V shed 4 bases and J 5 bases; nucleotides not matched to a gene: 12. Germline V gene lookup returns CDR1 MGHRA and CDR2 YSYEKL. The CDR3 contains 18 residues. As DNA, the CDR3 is TGCGCCAGCAGCCGGACTAGCGGGGCACGCAGGGCGAACAATGAGCAGTTCTTC. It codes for CASSRTSGARRANNEQFF.

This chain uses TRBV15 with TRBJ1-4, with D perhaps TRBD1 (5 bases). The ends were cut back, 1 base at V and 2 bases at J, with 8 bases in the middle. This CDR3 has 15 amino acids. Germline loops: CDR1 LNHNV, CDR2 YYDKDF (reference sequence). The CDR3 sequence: CATSRAGGTNEKLFF. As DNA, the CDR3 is TGTGCCACCAGCAGAGCGGGGGGTACTAATGAAAAACTGTTTTTT. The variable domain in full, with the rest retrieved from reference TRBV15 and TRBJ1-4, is DAMVIQNPRYQVTQFGKPVTLSCSQTLNHNVMYWYQQKSSQAPKLLFHYYDKDFNNEADTPDNFQSRRPNTSFCFLDIRSPGLGDTAMYLCATSRAGGTNEKLFFGSGTQLSVL.

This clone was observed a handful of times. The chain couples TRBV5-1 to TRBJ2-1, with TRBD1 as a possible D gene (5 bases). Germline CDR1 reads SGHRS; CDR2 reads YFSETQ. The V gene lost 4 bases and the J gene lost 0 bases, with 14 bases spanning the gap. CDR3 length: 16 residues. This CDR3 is CASSDYRSSSYNEQFF. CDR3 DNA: TGCGCCAGCAGCGATTACAGGTCAAGCTCCTACAATGAGCAGTTCTTC.

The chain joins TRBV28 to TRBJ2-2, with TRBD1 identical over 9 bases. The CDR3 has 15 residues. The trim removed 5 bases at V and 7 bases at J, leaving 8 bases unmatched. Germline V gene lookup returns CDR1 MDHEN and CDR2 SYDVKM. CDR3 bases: TGTGCCAGCAGTCTTTTACAGGGGGCCTTCGGGGAGCTGTTTTTT. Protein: CASSLLQGAFGELFF.

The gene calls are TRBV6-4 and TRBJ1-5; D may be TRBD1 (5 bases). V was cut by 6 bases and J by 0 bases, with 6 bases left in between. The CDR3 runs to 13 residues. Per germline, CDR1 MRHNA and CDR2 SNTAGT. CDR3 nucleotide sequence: TGTGCCAGCAGCAGGGATAGCAATCAGCCCCAGCATTTT. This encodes CASSRDSNQPQHF.

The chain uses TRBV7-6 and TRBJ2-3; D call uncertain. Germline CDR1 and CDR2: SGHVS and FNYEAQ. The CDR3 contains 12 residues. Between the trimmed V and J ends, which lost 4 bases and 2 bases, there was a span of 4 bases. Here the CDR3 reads CASSSYTDTQYF. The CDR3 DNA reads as TGTGCCAGCAGCTCCTACACAGATACGCAGTATTTT.